These T cell receptor beta chains were read from a single sample in a study of blood T cell repertoires in COVID-19. The data were produced by immunoSEQ multiplex PCR, yet TCRdb's version contains in-frame clones alone and is incomplete. The table lists roughly 380,000 clones, roughly 84% of them singletons. Source material: PBMCs or T cells enriched from blood (not recorded which). The receptors stem from a woman in her thirties who had recovered from COVID-19. Each CDR3 is given with its conserved first and last residue.

>TRBJ1-2|TRBV4-1
CASSQGGQGPNYGYTF
>TRBJ1-2|TRBV4-1
CASSQPRRQGGYTF
>TRBJ2-7|TRBV10-3
CAISPGEAKAYEQYF
>TRBJ2-1|TRBV7-8
CASCQGASGRGGPPNEQFF
>TRBJ2-7|TRBV13
CASSERGSSYEQYF
>TRBJ1-6|TRBV18
CASSPALGDSPLHF
>TRBJ2-5|TRBV12-3/TRBV12-4
CASSLFGEKTQYF
>TRBJ2-7|TRBV5-4
CASSLGQGLSYEQYF
>TRBJ1-2|TRBV11-2
CASSLEAIYGYTF
>TRBJ2-1|TRBV7-8
CASSLAPSGRGENEQFF
>TRBJ2-6|TRBV2
CASSEQRGRGANVLTF
>TRBJ1-5|TRBV19
CASKADRGGNNQPQHF
>TRBJ2-2|TRBV2
CASRGLAGGANTGELFF
>TRBJ1-2|TRBV5-1
CASSLRQGFYGYTF
>TRBJ1-2|TRBV2
CASSTILGQINYGYTF
>TRBJ1-6|TRBV27
CASSPQGRANYNSPLHF